A single sample is the source of the 10 T cell receptor beta chains below, sequenced in a study of a mutant IDH1 vaccine in newly diagnosed glioma. Their target antigens are unknown. Sequencing was performed with immunoSEQ multiplex PCR; in TCRdb, only in-frame clones are kept and a portion is missing. The sample includes 70,000 to 100,000 clones, about 91% seen only once; the top ten take under 0.6%. Indicated time point: week 5, during vaccination. In every dose of vaccine, 300 ug of mutant IDH1 20-mer peptide was given alongside topical imiquimod. Sequencing was performed on PBMCs, taken from a glioma patient whose treatment included an IDH1 peptide vaccine. These receptors all stem from a woman between 45 and 65 years old with glioma.

This clone was detected once. The J gene is TRBJ2-5, the V gene TRBV5-4, with 10 nucleotides matching TRBD1. The tail of the sequence fits TRBJ2-7 better, so the J call may be wrong. In germline, CDR1 is SGHNT, CDR2 YYREEE (reference sequence). The CDR3 runs to 15 residues. As DNA, the CDR3 is TGTGCCAGCAGCTCCGGGACAGGGGACGGCTACGAGCAGTACTTC. Translating gives CASSSGTGDGYEQYF.

This sequence joins TRBV2 and TRBJ2-3, with D possibly being TRBD2 (5 bases). This CDR3 spans 14 amino acids. Deletions cut 4 bases from V and 1 base from J, with 9 bases between. Germline lookup yields CDR1 SNHLY and CDR2 FYNNEI. The CDR3, as DNA: TGTGCCAGCAGTGGACTACTCCGCACAGATACGCAGTATTTT. Translating gives CASSGLLRTDTQYF.

The CDR3 DNA reads as TGCGCCAGCAGCTTGGTTGGCGGGACCTACGAGCAGTACTTC. It specifies CASSLVGGTYEQYF. This chain links TRBV5-1 with TRBJ2-7, with D maybe TRBD2 (6 bases). This CDR3 contains 14 residues. CDR1 and CDR2 from the germline V gene are SGHRS and YFSETQ. Between the trimmed V and J ends, which lost 0 bases and 2 bases, there was a span of 9 bases.

This chain joins TRBV18 and TRBJ2-7; TRBD1 agrees at 7 bases. Unmatched junction bases numbered 4, after V lost 2 bases and J lost 9 bases. Germline CDR1 KGHSH, CDR2 LQKENI. This CDR3 is 12 amino acids long. CDR3 nucleotides: TGTGCCAGCTCACCAGACAGGGCAGCGCAGTACTTC. This gives the protein CASSPDRAAQYF.

As concerns this clone: One end of the junction is discordant with germline, which a read error may explain. J is TRBJ1-4 and V is TRBV7-6; no definite D call. CDR1 SGHVS and CDR2 FNYEAQ come from the germline V gene. This CDR3 region has 15 residues. CDR3 amino acids: CARSLAFSTNEKLFF. Written as DNA, the CDR3 is TGTGCCAGAAGCTTGGCTTTTTCAACTAATGAAAAACTGTTTTTT.

This clone was seen once. The V and J genes are TRBV5-4 and TRBJ2-2; D unresolved. Trimming left V 0 bases short and J 7 bases short, with 7 bases between. CDR3 size: 13 residues. Germline lookup yields CDR1 SGHNT and CDR2 YYREEE (reference sequence). CDR3 protein: CASSLVDGGELFF. The CDR3 DNA is TGTGCCAGCAGCTTGGTGGATGGCGGGGAGCTGTTTTTT.

The V and J genes are TRBV27 and TRBJ2-5; D may be TRBD2 (6 bases). This CDR3 region has 13 residues. CDR1 is MNHEY, CDR2 SMNVEV, per germline (reference sequence). With 3 bases removed from V and 5 bases from J, the gap between germline ends came to 10 bases. The CDR3: CASSLRDGETQYF. CDR3 sequence (DNA): TGTGCCAGCAGTTTGCGGGACGGGGAGACCCAGTACTTC.

The count of this clone is one. The V gene is TRBV2, the J gene TRBJ2-4, with unresolved D. Trimming left V 7 bases short and J 9 bases short, with 16 bases between. The CDR3 has 13 amino acids. Looked up from germline, CDR1 is SNHLY and CDR2 is FYNNEI. CDR3 DNA: TGTGCCAGCACGACGGCCCCCCTTAGCATTCAGTACTTC. The encoded protein is CASTTAPLSIQYF.

This chain joins TRBV5-1 and TRBJ1-5, with a possible D match to TRBD1 (6 bases). With 0 bases removed from V and 6 bases from J, the gap between germline ends came to 10 bases. The CDR3 covers 14 residues. Germline-derived CDR1 and CDR2 are SGHRS and YFSETQ. DNA for the CDR3: TGCGCCAGCAGCTTGGGGCAGGGGAGTCAGCCCCAGCATTTT. The encoded protein is CASSLGQGSQPQHF. The whole variable domain, remainder taken from reference TRBV5-1 and TRBJ1-5, is KAGVTQTPRYLIKTRGQQVTLSCSPISGHRSVSWYQQTPGQGLQFLFEYFSETQRNKGNFPGRFSGRQFSNSRSEMNVSTLELGDSALYLCASSLGQGSQPQHFGDGTRLSIL.

V and J are TRBV7-8 and TRBJ2-1; D might be TRBD1 (7 bases). The CDR3 length is 16 residues. Trimming took off 5 bases at V and 3 bases at J, with 17 bases between the two ends. Germline V lookup: CDR1 SGHVS, CDR2 FQNEAQ. The chain's CDR3 is CASSPYRQGGYNEQFF. CDR3 nucleotide sequence: TGTGCCAGCAGCCCCTACCGGCAGGGGGGCTACAATGAGCAGTTCTTC.